This T cell receptor beta chain stems from a study of T cell repertoires in cytomegalovirus infection. For the study at large: Based on public TCR beta signatures, there were indications of CMV infection and of a matching HLA type. General study points: Within the response measured ex vivo, HLA-C-restricted CMV-specific TCR beta clonotypes were dominant. Cumulated frequencies of public TCR beta families served to identify carriers of CMV plus the relevant HLA.

Germline V CDR1 and CDR2: DFQATT, SNEGSKA (reference sequence). This CDR3 contains 14 residues. The V and J ends lost 3 bases and 0 bases respectively, with 11 bases between them. TCRdb processed the reads anew with MiXCR; each CDR3 protein has one entry. The sample shows hundreds of thousands of distinct CDR3 sequences, about 17% of them seen only once. Comment on this clonotype: Its antigen remains unidentified.

The sequence was obtained from a human donor in good health (CMV status not recorded). Some clones in this sample may be carry-over from other donors' samples. V and J are TRBV20-1 and TRBJ1-1, with D hard to call. Sequenced input: PBMCs. CDR3 DNA sequence: TGCAGTGCTAGGAAGGGAGTCATGAACACTGAAGCTTTCTTT. It encodes CSARKGVMNTEAFF.